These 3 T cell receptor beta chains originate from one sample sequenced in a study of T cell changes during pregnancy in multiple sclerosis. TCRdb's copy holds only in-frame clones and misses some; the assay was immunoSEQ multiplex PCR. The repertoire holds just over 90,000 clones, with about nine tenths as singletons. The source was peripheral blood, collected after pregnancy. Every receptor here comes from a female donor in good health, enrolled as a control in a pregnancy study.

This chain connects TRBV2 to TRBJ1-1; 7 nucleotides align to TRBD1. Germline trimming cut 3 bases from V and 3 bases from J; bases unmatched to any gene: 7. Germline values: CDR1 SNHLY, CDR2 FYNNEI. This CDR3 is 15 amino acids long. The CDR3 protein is CASSDPFTGDTEAFF. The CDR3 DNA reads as TGTGCCAGCAGTGACCCTTTTACAGGGGACACTGAAGCTTTCTTT.

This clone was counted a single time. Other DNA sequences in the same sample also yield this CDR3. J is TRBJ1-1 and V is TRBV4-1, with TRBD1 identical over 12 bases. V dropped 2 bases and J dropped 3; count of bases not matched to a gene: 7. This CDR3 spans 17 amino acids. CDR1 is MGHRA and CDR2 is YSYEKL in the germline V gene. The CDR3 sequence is CASSQTGTGGSYTEAFF. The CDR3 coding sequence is TGCGCCAGCAGCCAAACCGGGACAGGGGGCTCGTACACTGAAGCTTTCTTT.

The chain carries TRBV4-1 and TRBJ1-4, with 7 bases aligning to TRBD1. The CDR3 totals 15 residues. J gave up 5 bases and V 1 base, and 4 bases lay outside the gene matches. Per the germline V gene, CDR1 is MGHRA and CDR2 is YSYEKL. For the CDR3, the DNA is TGCGCCAGCAGCCAAGGGGACAGTCCCAATGAAAAACTGTTTTTT. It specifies CASSQGDSPNEKLFF.